The next 4 T cell receptor beta chains were all read from a single sample in a study of response to subunit inactivated influenza vaccine. TCRdb reprocessed the RT-PCR reads with MiXCR, giving one entry per CDR3 protein. The sample holds hundreds of thousands of distinct CDR3 sequences, about 25% seen once. The source was CD4+ T cells sorted from PBMCs, collected 5 days after vaccination. The source of these receptors is a man aged 45-65 years who received an inactivated influenza vaccine.

The rearrangement joins TRBV28 to TRBJ2-3; 9 nucleotides match TRBD1. The trim removed 6 bases at V and 2 bases at J, leaving 12 bases unmatched. There are 17 residues in the CDR3. Germline CDR1 reads MDHEN; CDR2 reads SYDVKM. The CDR3 region has the DNA TGTGCCAGCAGATCATACCCCGACAGGGGGGCCACAGATACGCAGTATTTT. This encodes CASRSYPDRGATDTQYF.

This clonotype was detected only a few times. The chain combines TRBV21-1 with TRBJ1-1; the D call TRBD1 from the table was never checked on the DNA. TRBV21-1 represents a pseudogene. This CDR3 is built from 17 residues. CDR3 DNA: TGTGCCAGTAGGACCGAGGGGACAGTCCCCTGTTCCACTGAAGCTTTCTTT. It codes for CASRTEGTVPCSTEAFF.

This clonotype appeared a few times. This sequence joins TRBV20-1 and TRBJ2-5, with 16 bases fitting TRBD2. There are 18 residues in the CDR3. The junction had 9 bases not matched to a gene; V was cut back by 3 bases and J by 2 bases. The germline CDR1 and CDR2 sequences are DFQATT and SNEGSKA (reference sequence). The chain's CDR3 is CSASFRKGLAGGQETQYF. As DNA, the CDR3 is TGCAGTGCTAGCTTCAGAAAGGGACTAGCGGGGGGGCAAGAGACCCAGTACTTC.

A few counts support this clonotype. This chain's CDR3 is CSASGTGNNEQFF. CDR3 nucleotide sequence: TGCAGCGCCTCGGGAACGGGGAACAATGAGCAGTTCTTC. The V call is TRBV29-1, the J call TRBJ2-1; possible D gene TRBD2, 5 bases. V was clipped by 7 bases and J by 5 bases, with 15 bases between them. This CDR3 has 13 amino acids. Germline V CDR1 and CDR2: SQVTM, ANQGSEA.